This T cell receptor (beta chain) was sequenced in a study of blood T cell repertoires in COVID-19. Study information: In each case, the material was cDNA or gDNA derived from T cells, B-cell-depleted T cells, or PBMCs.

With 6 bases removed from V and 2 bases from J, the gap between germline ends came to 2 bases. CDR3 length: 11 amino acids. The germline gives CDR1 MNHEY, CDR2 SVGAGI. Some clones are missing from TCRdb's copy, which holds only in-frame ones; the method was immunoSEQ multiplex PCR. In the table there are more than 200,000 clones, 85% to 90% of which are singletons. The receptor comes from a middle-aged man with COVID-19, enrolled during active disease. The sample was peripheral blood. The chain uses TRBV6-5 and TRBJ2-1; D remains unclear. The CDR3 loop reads CASSAYNEQFF. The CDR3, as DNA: TGTGCCAGCAGCGCCTACAATGAGCAGTTCTTC.